This T cell receptor beta chain was found in a study of blood T cell repertoires in COVID-19. The protocol was immunoSEQ multiplex PCR, while the TCRdb copy is restricted to in-frame clones and leaves out a portion. The sample records 350,000 to 450,000 clones, 70% to 90% being singletons. Germline-derived CDR1 and CDR2 are SGHTS and YDEGEE. Trimming at V came to 1 base and at J to 5 bases, leaving 7 bases not matched to a gene. The CDR3 is made up of 15 amino acids. The sequencing sample was made of PBMCs or T cells enriched from blood (not recorded which). This sequence was found in a woman between 18 and 30 years old who had been exposed to COVID-19. The chain couples TRBV5-8 to TRBJ1-1; TRBD1 agrees at 8 bases. This CDR3 reads CASSLSGGANTEAFF. The CDR3 coding sequence is TGTGCCAGCAGCTTGTCAGGGGGCGCGAATACTGAAGCTTTCTTT.